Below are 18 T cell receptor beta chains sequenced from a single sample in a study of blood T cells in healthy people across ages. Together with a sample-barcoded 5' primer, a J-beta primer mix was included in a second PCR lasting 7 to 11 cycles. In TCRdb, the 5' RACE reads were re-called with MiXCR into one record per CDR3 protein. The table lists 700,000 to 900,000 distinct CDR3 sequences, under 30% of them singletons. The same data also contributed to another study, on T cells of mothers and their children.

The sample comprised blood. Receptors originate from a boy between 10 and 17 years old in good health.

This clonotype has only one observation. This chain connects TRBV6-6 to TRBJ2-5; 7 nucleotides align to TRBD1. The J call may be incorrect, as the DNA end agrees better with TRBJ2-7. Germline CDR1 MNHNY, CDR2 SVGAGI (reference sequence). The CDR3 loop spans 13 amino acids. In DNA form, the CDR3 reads TGTGCCAGCAACGACAGGGCCCCCTACGAGCAGTACTTC. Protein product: CASNDRAPYEQYF.

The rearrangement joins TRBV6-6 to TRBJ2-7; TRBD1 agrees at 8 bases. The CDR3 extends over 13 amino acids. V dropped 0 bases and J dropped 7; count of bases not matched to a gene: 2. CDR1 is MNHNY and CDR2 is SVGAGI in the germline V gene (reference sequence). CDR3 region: CASSYSQGAEQYF. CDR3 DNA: TGTGCCAGCAGTTACTCCCAGGGGGCGGAGCAGTACTTC.

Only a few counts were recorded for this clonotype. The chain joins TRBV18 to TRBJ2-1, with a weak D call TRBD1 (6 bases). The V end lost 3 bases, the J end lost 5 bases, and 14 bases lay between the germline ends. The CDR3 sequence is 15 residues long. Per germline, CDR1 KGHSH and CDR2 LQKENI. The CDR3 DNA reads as TGTGCCAGCTCACCCAGGGGCATCCTGGACAATGAGCAGTTCTTC. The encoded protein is CASSPRGILDNEQFF.

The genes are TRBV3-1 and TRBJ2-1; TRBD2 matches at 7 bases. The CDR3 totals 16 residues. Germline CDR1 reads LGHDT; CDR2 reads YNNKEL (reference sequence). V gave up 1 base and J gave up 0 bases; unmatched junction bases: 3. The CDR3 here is CASSQVRGSSYNEQFF. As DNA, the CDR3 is TGTGCCAGCAGCCAAGTTCGCGGGAGCTCCTACAATGAGCAGTTCTTC.

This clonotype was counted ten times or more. Here the CDR3 DNA reads TGCGCCAGCAGCTTTGGCGGGACAGGGGCAGAAGAGACCCAGTACTTC. Its translation: CASSFGGTGAEETQYF. The gene calls are TRBV5-1 and TRBJ2-5, with 10 bases matching TRBD1. V lost 2 bases, J lost 3 bases, and 7 bases stayed unmatched. This CDR3 is 16 amino acids long. Per germline, CDR1 SGHRS and CDR2 YFSETQ.

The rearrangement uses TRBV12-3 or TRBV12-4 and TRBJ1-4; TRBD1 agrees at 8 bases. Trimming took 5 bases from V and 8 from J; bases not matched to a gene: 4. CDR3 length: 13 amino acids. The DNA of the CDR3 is TGTGCCAGCAGTGGACAGGGACGGGAAAAACTGTTTTTT. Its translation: CASSGQGREKLFF.

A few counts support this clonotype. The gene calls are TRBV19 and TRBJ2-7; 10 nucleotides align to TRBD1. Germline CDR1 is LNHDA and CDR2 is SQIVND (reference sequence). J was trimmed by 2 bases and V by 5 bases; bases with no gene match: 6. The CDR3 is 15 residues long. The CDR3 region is CASSPGQGFAYEQYF. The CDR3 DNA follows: TGTGCCAGTAGTCCGGGACAGGGGTTTGCCTACGAGCAGTACTTC.

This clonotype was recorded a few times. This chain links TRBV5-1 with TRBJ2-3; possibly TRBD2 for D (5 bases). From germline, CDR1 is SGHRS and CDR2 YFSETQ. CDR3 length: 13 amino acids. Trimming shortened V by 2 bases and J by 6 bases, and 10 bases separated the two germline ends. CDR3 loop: CASSFLSGDTQYF. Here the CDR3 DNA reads TGCGCCAGCAGCTTCTTATCGGGGGATACGCAGTATTTT.

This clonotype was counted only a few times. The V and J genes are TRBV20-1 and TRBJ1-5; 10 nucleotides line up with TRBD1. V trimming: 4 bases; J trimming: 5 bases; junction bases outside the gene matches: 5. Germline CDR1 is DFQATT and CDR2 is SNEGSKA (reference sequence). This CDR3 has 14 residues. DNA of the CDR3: TGCAGTGCTACTTGGACAGGGGGGGATCAGCCCCAGCATTTT. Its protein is CSATWTGGDQPQHF.

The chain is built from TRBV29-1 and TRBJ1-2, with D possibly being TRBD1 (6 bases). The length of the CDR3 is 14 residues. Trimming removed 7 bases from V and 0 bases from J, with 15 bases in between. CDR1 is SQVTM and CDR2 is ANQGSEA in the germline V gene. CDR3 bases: TGCAGCGCTGTGGGATCAGGGGCTAACTATGGCTACACCTTC. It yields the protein CSAVGSGANYGYTF.

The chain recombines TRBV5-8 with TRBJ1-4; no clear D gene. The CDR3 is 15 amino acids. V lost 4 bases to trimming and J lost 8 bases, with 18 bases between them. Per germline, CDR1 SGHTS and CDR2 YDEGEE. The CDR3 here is CASSQGEALGEKLFF. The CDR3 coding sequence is TGTGCCAGCAGCCAAGGAGAGGCCTTGGGAGAAAAACTGTTTTTT. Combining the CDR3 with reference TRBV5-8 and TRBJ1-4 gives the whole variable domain EAGVTQSPTHLIKTRGQQATLRCSPISGHTSVYWYQQALGLGLQFLLWYDEGEERNRGNFPPRFSGRQFPNYSSELNVNALELEDSALYLCASSQGEALGEKLFFGSGTQLSVL.

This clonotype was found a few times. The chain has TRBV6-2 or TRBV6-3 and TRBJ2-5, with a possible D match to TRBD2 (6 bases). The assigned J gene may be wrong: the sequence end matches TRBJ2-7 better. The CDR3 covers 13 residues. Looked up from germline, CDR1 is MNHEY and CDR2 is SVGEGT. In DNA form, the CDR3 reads TGTGCCAGCAGGATGACGGGGGAGTACGAGCAGTACTTC. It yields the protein CASRMTGEYEQYF.

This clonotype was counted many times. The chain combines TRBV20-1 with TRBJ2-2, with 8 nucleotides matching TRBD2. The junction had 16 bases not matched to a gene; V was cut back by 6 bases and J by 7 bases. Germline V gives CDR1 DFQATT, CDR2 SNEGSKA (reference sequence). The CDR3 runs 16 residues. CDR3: CSAPPPTGGLFGELFF. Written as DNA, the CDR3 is TGCAGTGCCCCCCCCCCCACGGGGGGGCTGTTCGGGGAGCTGTTTTTT.

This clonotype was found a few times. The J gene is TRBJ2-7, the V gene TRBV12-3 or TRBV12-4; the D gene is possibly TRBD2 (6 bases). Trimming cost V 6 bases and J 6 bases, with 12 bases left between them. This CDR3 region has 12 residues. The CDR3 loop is CASREGRAEQYF. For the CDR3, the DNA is TGTGCCAGCAGGGAGGGTCGGGCCGAGCAGTACTTC.

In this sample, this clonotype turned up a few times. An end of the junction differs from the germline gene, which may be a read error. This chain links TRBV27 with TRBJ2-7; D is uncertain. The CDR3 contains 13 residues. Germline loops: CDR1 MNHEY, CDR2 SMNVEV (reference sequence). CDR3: CTSSFGSSYEQYF. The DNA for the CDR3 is TGTACCAGCAGTTTTGGAAGCTCCTACGAGCAGTACTTC.

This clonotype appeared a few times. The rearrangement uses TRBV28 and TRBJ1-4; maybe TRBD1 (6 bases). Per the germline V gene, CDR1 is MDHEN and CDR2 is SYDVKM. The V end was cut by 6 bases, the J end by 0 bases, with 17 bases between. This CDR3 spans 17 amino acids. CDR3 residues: CASSPRDGQTTNEKLFF. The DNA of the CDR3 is TGTGCCAGCAGCCCACGAGACGGACAGACAACTAATGAAAAACTGTTTTTT.

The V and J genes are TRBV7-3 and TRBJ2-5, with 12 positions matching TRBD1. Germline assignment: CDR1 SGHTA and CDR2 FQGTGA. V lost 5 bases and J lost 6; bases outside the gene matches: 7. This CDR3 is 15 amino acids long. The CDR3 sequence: CASSPRDRGQKTQYF. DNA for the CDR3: TGTGCCAGCAGCCCTCGGGACAGGGGGCAAAAGACCCAGTACTTC.

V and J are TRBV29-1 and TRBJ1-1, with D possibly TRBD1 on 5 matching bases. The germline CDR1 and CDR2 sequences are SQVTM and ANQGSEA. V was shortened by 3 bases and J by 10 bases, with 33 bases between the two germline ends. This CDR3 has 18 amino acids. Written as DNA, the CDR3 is TGCAGCGTTGAGAACCAAGAGGGGAGGGGACGGCAAGGGAGGGGAGCTTTCTTT. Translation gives CSVENQEGRGRQGRGAFF. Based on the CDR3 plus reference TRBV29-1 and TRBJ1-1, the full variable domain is SAVISQKPSRDICQRGTSLTIQCQVDSQVTMMFWYRQQPGQSLTLIATANQGSEATYESGFVIDKFPISRPNLTFSTLTVSNMSPEDSSIYLCSVENQEGRGRQGRGAFFGQGTRLTVV.